This T cell receptor (beta chain) was retrieved from a study of blood T cell repertoires in COVID-19. Study information: Some COVID-19 samples were acute and others convalescent; all came from the United States, Italy and Spain. In each case, the material was cDNA or gDNA derived from T cells, B-cell-depleted T cells, or PBMCs.

Worth noting for this clone: Other DNA sequences in this sample translate to the same CDR3.

Some clones are missing from TCRdb's copy, which holds only in-frame ones; the method was immunoSEQ multiplex PCR. The sample has about 83,000 clones, around 90% seen once. The clonotype comes from a woman aged 45-65 years with active or convalescent COVID-19. Sequences were obtained from peripheral blood.

CDR3 amino acids: CATSSGTDTQYF. In nucleotides, the CDR3 is TGTGCCACCAGTTCAGGCACAGATACGCAGTATTTT. The chain combines TRBV24-1 with TRBJ2-3, with D unresolved. CDR1 is KGHDR, CDR2 SFDVKD, per germline. The CDR3 covers 12 residues. The V end was cut by 6 bases, the J end by 1 base, with 4 bases between.